This entry lists 29 T cell receptor beta chains sequenced from one sample in a study of T cell repertoires in cytomegalovirus infection. TCRdb re-analysed the reads in MiXCR, keeping a single row per CDR3 protein. This sample has about 530,000 distinct CDR3 sequences, with approximately 26% found just once. Source material: PBMCs. The source is a human donor in good health (CMV status not recorded). Some clones in this sample may be carry-over from other donors' samples.

This clonotype was found a few times. This chain joins TRBV2 and TRBJ1-1; TRBD1 aligns across 10 bases. CDR1 is SNHLY and CDR2 is FYNNEI in the germline V gene. The CDR3 has 13 amino acids. The trim removed 6 bases at V and 4 bases at J, leaving 2 bases unmatched. In nucleotides, the CDR3 is TGTGCCAGCAGGGGGGACAGGGGCACTGAAGCTTTCTTT. Amino acids: CASRGDRGTEAFF.

This clonotype has just a few counts. The chain carries TRBV12-3 or TRBV12-4 and TRBJ1-6; 9 positions match TRBD1. V shed 7 bases and J 10 bases; nucleotides not matched to a gene: 11. This CDR3 has 15 residues. The chain's CDR3 is CASTSGQGTGSPLHF. The CDR3 DNA follows: TGTGCCAGCACCTCAGGACAGGGGACGGGATCACCCCTCCACTTT.

The V call is TRBV5-3, the J call TRBJ1-2; 7 bases line up with TRBD1. TRBV5-3 is an ORF; its function is uncertain. This CDR3 contains 11 residues. Trimming at V came to 8 bases and at J to 9 bases, leaving 7 bases not matched to a gene. CDR3 residues: CASSTGDSYTF. For the CDR3, the DNA is TGTGCCAGCAGTACAGGGGACAGCTACACCTTC.

This clonotype showed up just a few times. The rearrangement joins TRBV4-3 to TRBJ2-2; possible D gene TRBD1, 5 bases. The CDR3 is made up of 16 amino acids. CDR1 LGHNA and CDR2 YSLEER come from the germline V gene. Trimming removed 1 base from V and 0 bases from J, with 9 bases in between. CDR3 loop: CASSQGTLTNTGELFF. The CDR3 nucleotides are TGCGCCAGCAGCCAAGGGACACTTACGAACACCGGGGAGCTGTTTTTT.

The rearrangement joins TRBV30 to TRBJ1-1, with a possible D match to TRBD1 (6 bases). Trimming removed 4 bases from V and 5 bases from J, with 17 bases in between. Germline V gene data show CDR1 as GTSNPN and CDR2 as SVGIG (reference sequence). This CDR3 region has 14 residues. CDR3 residues: CAWINGGAFTEAFF. The CDR3 nucleotides read TGTGCCTGGATCAACGGGGGGGCGTTTACTGAAGCTTTCTTT.

V usage is TRBV6-5 and J usage is TRBJ2-2; D gene ambiguous. The CDR3 contains 14 residues. V lost 3 bases to trimming and J lost 4 bases, with 9 bases between them. Germline-derived CDR1 and CDR2 are MNHEY and SVGAGI. The chain's CDR3 is CASSYVLGTGELFF. CDR3 nucleotide sequence: TGTGCCAGCAGTTATGTCCTGGGCACCGGGGAGCTGTTTTTT.

The table lists this clonotype with a few counts. The chain is built from TRBV7-2 and TRBJ2-1, with D unresolved. V dropped 1 base and J dropped 10 bases, with 11 bases sitting between them. This CDR3 has 13 amino acids. Germline CDR1 is SGHTA and CDR2 is FQGNSA. The CDR3 coding sequence is TGTGCCAGCAGCTTAGACTGGCAGTCGGAGCAGTTCTTC. It translates to CASSLDWQSEQFF.

This clonotype came up many times. The chain is built from TRBV7-8 and TRBJ2-3; 8 bases are shared with TRBD2. Trimming at V came to 6 bases and at J to 2 bases, leaving 10 bases not matched to a gene. CDR1 is SGHVS, CDR2 FQNEAQ, per germline. The CDR3 runs to 16 residues. As DNA, the CDR3 is TGTGCCAGCAGTCTACGAAAGCGGGAGAACACAGATACGCAGTATTTT. Residues: CASSLRKRENTDTQYF.

This clonotype was picked up many times. The chain uses TRBV19 and TRBJ2-1; 7 bases match TRBD2. Germline assignment: CDR1 LNHDA and CDR2 SQIVND (reference sequence). The CDR3 spans 15 residues. V shed 0 bases and J 6 bases; nucleotides not matched to a gene: 5. CDR3: CASSIEAGDFNEQFF. For the CDR3, the DNA is TGTGCCAGTAGTATAGAGGCGGGAGATTTCAATGAGCAGTTCTTC.

This chain's CDR3 is CASSNGPRGQETQYF. Written as DNA, the CDR3 is TGTGCCAGCAGCAACGGACCGAGGGGGCAAGAGACCCAGTACTTC. The V and J genes are TRBV7-9 and TRBJ2-5, with D possibly matching TRBD1 (6 bases). V was trimmed by 5 bases and J by 2 bases, leaving 15 bases between them. The CDR3 length is 15 residues. The germline gives CDR1 SEHNR, CDR2 FQNEAQ (reference sequence).

This clonotype showed up many times. The V gene is TRBV7-3, the J gene TRBJ2-3; D unresolved. Trimming left V 0 bases short and J 7 bases short, with 8 bases between. This CDR3 comprises 13 residues. Germline loops: CDR1 SGHTA, CDR2 FQGTGA. CDR3 nucleotides: TGTGCCAGCAGCTTAACGAATGAGCATACGCAGTATTTT. It yields the protein CASSLTNEHTQYF.

The chain is built from TRBV15 and TRBJ2-1; 13 bases are shared with TRBD2. V lost 0 bases to trimming and J lost 8 bases; unmatched junction nucleotides: 19. CDR1 is LNHNV and CDR2 is YYDKDF in the germline V gene (reference sequence). The CDR3 is 21 residues long. The CDR3 bases are TGTGCCACCAGCAGAGATTGGATCCTTCCGGGACTAGCGGGATTCAACGATGAGCAGTTCTTC. This codes for CATSRDWILPGLAGFNDEQFF.

This clonotype was found many times. This rearrangement joins TRBV12-3 or TRBV12-4 to TRBJ2-3, with 8 bases matching TRBD2. The CDR3 length is 14 residues. Trimming cost V 3 bases and J 3 bases; bases outside gene matches: 2. The CDR3 protein is CASSFLAGTDTQYF. CDR3 sequence (DNA): TGTGCCAGCAGTTTCTTAGCGGGAACAGATACGCAGTATTTT.

This clonotype was observed a single time. Since a much larger clone is just one base distant, this may be a read error. The V call is TRBV7-6, the J call TRBJ1-1, with 9 bases fitting TRBD1. CDR1 SGHVS and CDR2 FNYEAQ come from the germline V gene. With 5 bases clipped from V and 3 bases from J, the junction kept 7 bases outside the gene matches. CDR3 length: 15 residues. CDR3 protein: CASSKQGAADTEAFF. In DNA form, the CDR3 reads TGTGCCAGCAGCAAACAGGGGGCAGCGGACACTGAAGCTTTCTTT.

This clonotype was counted a few times. The CDR3 DNA follows: TGTGCCAGCAGCTTGTCGGTCGGGAGCCAGTACTTC. Residues: CASSLSVGSQYF. This chain uses TRBV5-6 with TRBJ2-5; TRBD2 might be the D (6 bases). Looked up from germline, CDR1 is SGHDT and CDR2 is YYEEEE. The V end was cut by 1 base, the J end by 10 bases, with 11 bases between. This CDR3 has 12 residues. Full variable domain (missing parts from reference TRBV5-6 and TRBJ2-5): DAGVTQSPTHLIKTRGQQVTLRCSPKSGHDTVSWYQQALGQGPQFIFQYYEEEERQRGNFPDRFSGHQFPNYSSELNVNALLLGDSALYLCASSLSVGSQYFGPGTRLLVL.

This chain joins TRBV29-1 and TRBJ2-3, with TRBD2 identical over 7 bases. Germline V gives CDR1 SQVTM, CDR2 ANQGSEA. This CDR3 has 15 residues. Unmatched junction bases numbered 12, after V lost 7 bases and J lost 2 bases. CDR3 bases: TGCAGCGCAAGCCCTGAGCGGGAACCCACAGATACGCAGTATTTT. Protein product: CSASPEREPTDTQYF.

The chain combines TRBV20-1 with TRBJ2-1, with D possibly matching TRBD1 (9 bases). With 4 bases removed from V and 5 bases from J, the gap between germline ends came to 27 bases. The CDR3 covers 18 residues. CDR1 is DFQATT and CDR2 is SNEGSKA in the germline V gene (reference sequence). The CDR3 sequence is CSATAGQGLAGTHNEQFF. CDR3 DNA sequence: TGCAGTGCTACTGCGGGACAGGGATTAGCGGGAACCCACAATGAGCAGTTCTTC.

This clonotype showed up just a few times. The chain recombines TRBV11-2 with TRBJ2-1; TRBD1 matches at 10 bases. Per the germline V gene, CDR1 is SGHAT and CDR2 is FQNNGV. Germline trimming cut 0 bases from V and 5 bases from J; bases unmatched to any gene: 10. The CDR3 runs 18 residues. CDR3 DNA sequence: TGTGCCAGCAGCTTAGATTGGACAGGGGGAAGGAAGGACAATGAGCAGTTCTTC. Residues: CASSLDWTGGRKDNEQFF.

This chain connects TRBV7-3 to TRBJ2-1; perhaps TRBD2 as D (5 bases). V was trimmed by 5 bases and J by 6 bases, leaving 11 bases between them. The CDR3 loop spans 13 amino acids. Germline CDR1 SGHTA, CDR2 FQGTGA. CDR3 sequence (DNA): TGTGCCAGCAGCCCCATTGGGAGCAATGAGCAGTTCTTC. Translating it yields CASSPIGSNEQFF.

This clonotype was picked up many times. This chain connects TRBV5-1 to TRBJ2-3, with TRBD2 as a possible D gene (6 bases). This CDR3 has 18 residues. Germline V lookup: CDR1 SGHRS, CDR2 YFSETQ. V lost 3 bases and J lost 4, with 24 bases in between. The CDR3 protein is CASSSTPLATLAADTQYF. The CDR3 nucleotides read TGCGCCAGCAGCTCGACCCCCCTAGCGACCTTAGCCGCAGATACGCAGTATTTT.

The chain employs TRBV27 and TRBJ1-1, with D possibly TRBD1 on 6 matching bases. This CDR3 has 13 amino acids. With 3 bases removed from V and 5 bases from J, the gap between germline ends came to 10 bases. Germline CDR1 is MNHEY and CDR2 is SMNVEV (reference sequence). The CDR3 sequence is CASSFRGRTEAFF. The DNA for the CDR3 is TGTGCCAGCAGTTTTCGGGGGCGGACTGAAGCTTTCTTT.

There are many counts of this clonotype. The rearrangement joins TRBV7-2 to TRBJ2-1; TRBD1 is a possible D gene (6 bases). Trimming pared 2 bases from V and 5 bases from J, leaving 16 bases between. Germline V lookup: CDR1 SGHTA, CDR2 FQGNSA. The CDR3 length is 16 residues. The CDR3 loop is CASSLNRGKGDNEQFF. The CDR3, as DNA: TGTGCCAGCAGCTTAAATAGAGGGAAGGGGGACAATGAGCAGTTCTTC.

In regard to this clonotype: Its ends do not fully match the called genes, so a read error is possible. The chain links TRBV6-2 or TRBV6-3 to TRBJ2-3; D call uncertain. This CDR3 has 9 amino acids. Germline CDR1 reads MNHEY; CDR2 reads SVGEGT. The CDR3 DNA follows: TGTGCCAGCACCGATACGCAGTATTTT. Its protein is CASTDTQYF.

The rearrangement links TRBV30 to TRBJ2-5; D is uncertain. CDR1 and CDR2 (germline): GTSNPN, SVGIG (reference sequence). The length of the CDR3 is 11 residues. V shed 3 bases and J shed 0 bases, with 2 bases lying between them. CDR3: CAWSYQETQYF. The DNA for the CDR3 is TGTGCCTGGAGCTACCAAGAGACCCAGTACTTC.

The V gene is TRBV29-1, the J gene TRBJ2-5; possible D gene TRBD2, 7 bases. The CDR3 is made up of 14 amino acids. Germline loops: CDR1 SQVTM, CDR2 ANQGSEA. Trimming took 6 bases from V and 2 from J, leaving 16 bases between them. The CDR3 spells CSVRLRGGQETQYF. Written as DNA, the CDR3 is TGCAGCGTCCGTCTCAGGGGAGGGCAAGAGACCCAGTACTTC. Full variable domain (rest looked up from reference TRBV29-1 and TRBJ2-5): SAVISQKPSRDICQRGTSLTIQCQVDSQVTMMFWYRQQPGQSLTLIATANQGSEATYESGFVIDKFPISRPNLTFSTLTVSNMSPEDSSIYLCSVRLRGGQETQYFGPGTRLLVL.

This clonotype occurred many times. The genes are TRBV7-8 and TRBJ2-3, with 11 bases lining up with TRBD2. This CDR3 spans 16 amino acids. Germline V gene lookup returns CDR1 SGHVS and CDR2 FQNEAQ. Trimming took 7 bases from V and 4 from J; bases not matched to a gene: 10. CDR3 in DNA: TGTGCCAGCAAGGGGGCTCCGGGACTAGCGGCAGATACGCAGTATTTT. Its translation: CASKGAPGLAADTQYF.

The chain joins TRBV23-1 to TRBJ2-7; D is perhaps TRBD1 (5 bases). TRBV23-1 belongs to the ORF category, with a function that is uncertain. The CDR3 covers 14 residues. Trimming stripped 8 bases from V and 5 bases from J, with 19 bases between. The DNA for the CDR3 is TGCGCCAGCGGACCAGGGCGCGCGAGGAACGAGCAGTACGTC. It specifies CASGPGRARNEQYV.

V is TRBV24-1 and J is TRBJ2-5, with no clear D. Germline loops: CDR1 KGHDR, CDR2 SFDVKD. The V gene lost 4 bases and the J gene lost 2 bases, with 13 bases spanning the gap. This CDR3 spans 15 amino acids. The CDR3 nucleotides read TGTGCCACCAGTGACCCCCAAGGTCGACAAGAGACCCAGTACTTC. It translates to CATSDPQGRQETQYF.

V usage is TRBV20-1 and J usage is TRBJ2-3; 7 nucleotides agree with TRBD2. The J segment lost 2 bases and the V segment lost 4 bases, leaving 9 bases of the junction unmatched. CDR1 is DFQATT, CDR2 SNEGSKA, per germline (reference sequence). This CDR3 has 15 residues. CDR3 nucleotides: TGCAGTGCTATTGCGGGAGCTACTTCCACAGATACGCAGTATTTT. Residues: CSAIAGATSTDTQYF.